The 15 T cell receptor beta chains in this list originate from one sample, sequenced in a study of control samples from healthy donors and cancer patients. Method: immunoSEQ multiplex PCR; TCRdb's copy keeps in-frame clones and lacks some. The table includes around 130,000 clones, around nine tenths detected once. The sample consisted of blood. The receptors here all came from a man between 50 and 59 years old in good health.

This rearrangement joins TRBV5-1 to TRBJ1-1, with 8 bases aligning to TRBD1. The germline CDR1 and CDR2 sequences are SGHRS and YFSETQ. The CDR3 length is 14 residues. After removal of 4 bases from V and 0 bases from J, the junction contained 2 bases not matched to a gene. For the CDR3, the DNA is TGCGCCAGCAGCCACAGGGGGTTGAACACTGAAGCTTTCTTT. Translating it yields CASSHRGLNTEAFF.

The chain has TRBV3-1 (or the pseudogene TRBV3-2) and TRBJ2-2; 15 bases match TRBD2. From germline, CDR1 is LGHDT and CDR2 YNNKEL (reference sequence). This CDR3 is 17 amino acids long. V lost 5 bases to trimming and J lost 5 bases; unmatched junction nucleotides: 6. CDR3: CASSRTGTSGGTGELFF. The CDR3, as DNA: TGTGCCAGCAGCAGAACCGGGACTAGCGGGGGGACCGGGGAGCTGTTTTTT.

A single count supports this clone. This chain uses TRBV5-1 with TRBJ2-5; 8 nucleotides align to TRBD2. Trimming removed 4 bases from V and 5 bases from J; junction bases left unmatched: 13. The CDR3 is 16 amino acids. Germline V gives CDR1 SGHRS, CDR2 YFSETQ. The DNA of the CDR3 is TGCGCCAGCAGCCCCGGGAGGGAAATGCGTTTGGAGACCCAGTACTTC. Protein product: CASSPGREMRLETQYF.

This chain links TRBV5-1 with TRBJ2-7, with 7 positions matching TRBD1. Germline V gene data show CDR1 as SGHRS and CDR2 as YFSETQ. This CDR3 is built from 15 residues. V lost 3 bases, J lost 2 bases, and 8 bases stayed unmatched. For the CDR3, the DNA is TGCGCCAGCAGCTACAACGACAGGGCGCCCTACGAGCAGTACTTC. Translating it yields CASSYNDRAPYEQYF.

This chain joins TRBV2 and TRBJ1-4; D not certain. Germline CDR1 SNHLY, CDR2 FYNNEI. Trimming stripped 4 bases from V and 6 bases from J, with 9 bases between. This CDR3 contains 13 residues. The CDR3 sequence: CASSAILHEKLFF. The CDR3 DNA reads TGTGCCAGCAGTGCAATCCTACATGAAAAACTGTTTTTT.

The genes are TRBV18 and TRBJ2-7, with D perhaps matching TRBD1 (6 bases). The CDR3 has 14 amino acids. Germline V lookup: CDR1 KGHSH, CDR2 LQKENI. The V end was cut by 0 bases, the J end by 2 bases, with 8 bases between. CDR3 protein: CASSPPSGAYEQYF. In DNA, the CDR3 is TGTGCCAGCTCACCACCGTCAGGGGCCTACGAGCAGTACTTC.

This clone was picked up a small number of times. In DNA form, the CDR3 reads TGCAGTGCTAGTGGGATGGCGGAGACCCAGTACTTC. Translation: CSASGMAETQYF. This chain uses TRBV20-1 with TRBJ2-5; D remains ambiguous. Germline CDR1 reads DFQATT; CDR2 reads SNEGSKA (reference sequence). V lost 3 bases to trimming and J lost 5 bases, with 10 bases between them. The CDR3 sequence is 12 residues long.

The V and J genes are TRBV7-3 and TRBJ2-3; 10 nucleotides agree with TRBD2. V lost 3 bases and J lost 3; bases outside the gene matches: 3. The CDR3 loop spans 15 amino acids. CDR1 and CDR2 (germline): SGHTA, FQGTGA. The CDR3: CASSFQRGGTDTQYF. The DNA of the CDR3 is TGTGCCAGCAGCTTCCAGCGGGGGGGTACAGATACGCAGTATTTT.

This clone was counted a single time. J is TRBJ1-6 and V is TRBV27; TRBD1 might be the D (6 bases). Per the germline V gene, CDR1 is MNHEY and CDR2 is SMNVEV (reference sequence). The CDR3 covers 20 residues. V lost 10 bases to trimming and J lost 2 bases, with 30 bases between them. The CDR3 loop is CATRPRGRGGAQTYNSPLHF. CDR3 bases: TGTGCCACCAGACCACGGGGGCGGGGGGGGGCGCAGACCTATAATTCACCCCTCCACTTT.

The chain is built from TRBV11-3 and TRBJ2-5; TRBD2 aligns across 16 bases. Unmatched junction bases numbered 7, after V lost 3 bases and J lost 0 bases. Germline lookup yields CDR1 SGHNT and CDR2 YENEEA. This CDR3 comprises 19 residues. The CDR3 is CASSLGLAGGFSYQETQYF. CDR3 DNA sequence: TGTGCCAGCAGCTTGGGACTAGCGGGGGGGTTTTCGTACCAAGAGACCCAGTACTTC.

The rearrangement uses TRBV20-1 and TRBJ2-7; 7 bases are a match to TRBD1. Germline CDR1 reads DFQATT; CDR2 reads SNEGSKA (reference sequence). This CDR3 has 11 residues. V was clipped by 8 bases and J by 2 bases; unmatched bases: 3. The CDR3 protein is CSSRGTYEQYF. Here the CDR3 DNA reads TGCAGTTCCAGGGGGACCTACGAGCAGTACTTC.

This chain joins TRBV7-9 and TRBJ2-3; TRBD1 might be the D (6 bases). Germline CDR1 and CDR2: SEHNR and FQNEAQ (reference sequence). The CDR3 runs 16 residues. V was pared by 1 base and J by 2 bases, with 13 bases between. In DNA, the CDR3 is TGTGCCAGCAGCTTAGTAGTTAGGGGGTTCACAGATACGCAGTATTTT. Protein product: CASSLVVRGFTDTQYF.

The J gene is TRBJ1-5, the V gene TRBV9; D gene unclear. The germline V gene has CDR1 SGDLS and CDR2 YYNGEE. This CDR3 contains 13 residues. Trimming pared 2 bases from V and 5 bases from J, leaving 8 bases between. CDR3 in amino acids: CASSVEPDQPQHF. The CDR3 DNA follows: TGTGCCAGCAGCGTCGAGCCGGATCAGCCCCAGCATTTT.

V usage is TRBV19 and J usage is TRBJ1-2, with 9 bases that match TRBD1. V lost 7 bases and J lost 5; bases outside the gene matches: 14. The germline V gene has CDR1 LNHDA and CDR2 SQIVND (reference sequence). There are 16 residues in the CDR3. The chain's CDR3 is CASTIAGMGQGYGYTF. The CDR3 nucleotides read TGTGCCAGTACCATAGCCGGGATGGGACAGGGTTATGGCTACACCTTC.

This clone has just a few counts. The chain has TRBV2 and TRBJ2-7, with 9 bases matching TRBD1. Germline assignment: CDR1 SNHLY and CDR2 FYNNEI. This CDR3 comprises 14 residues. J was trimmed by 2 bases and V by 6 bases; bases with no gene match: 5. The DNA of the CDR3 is TGTGCCAGCAGGGAGGACAGGGGTCCCTACGAGCAGTACTTC. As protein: CASREDRGPYEQYF.